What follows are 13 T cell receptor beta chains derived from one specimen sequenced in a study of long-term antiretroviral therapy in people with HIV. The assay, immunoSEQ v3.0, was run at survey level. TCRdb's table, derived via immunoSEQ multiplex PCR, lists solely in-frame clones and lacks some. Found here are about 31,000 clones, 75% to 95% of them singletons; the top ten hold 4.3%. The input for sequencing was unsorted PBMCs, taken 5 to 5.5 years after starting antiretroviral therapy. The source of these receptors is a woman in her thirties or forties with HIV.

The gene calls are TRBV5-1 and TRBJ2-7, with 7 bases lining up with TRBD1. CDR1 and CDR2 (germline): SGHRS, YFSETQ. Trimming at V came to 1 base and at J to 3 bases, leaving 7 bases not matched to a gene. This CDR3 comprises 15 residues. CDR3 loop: CASSLTGDRYYEQYF. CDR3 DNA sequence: TGCGCCAGCAGCTTGACTGGGGACAGATACTACGAGCAGTACTTC.

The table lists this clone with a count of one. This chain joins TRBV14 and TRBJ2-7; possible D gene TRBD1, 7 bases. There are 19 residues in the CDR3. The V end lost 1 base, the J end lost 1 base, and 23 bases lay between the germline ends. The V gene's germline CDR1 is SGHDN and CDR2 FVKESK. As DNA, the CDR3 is TGTGCCAGCAGCCAAGCGGGGACGTTTTGGGACAGCGGGTCCTACGAGCAGTACTTC. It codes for CASSQAGTFWDSGSYEQYF.

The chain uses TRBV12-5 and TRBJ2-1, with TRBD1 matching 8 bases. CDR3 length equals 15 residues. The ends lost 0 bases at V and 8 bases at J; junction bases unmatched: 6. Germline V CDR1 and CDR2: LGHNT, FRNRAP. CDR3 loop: CASGLVTGAGDEQFF. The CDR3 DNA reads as TGTGCTAGTGGTTTGGTGACAGGGGCCGGGGATGAGCAGTTCTTC.

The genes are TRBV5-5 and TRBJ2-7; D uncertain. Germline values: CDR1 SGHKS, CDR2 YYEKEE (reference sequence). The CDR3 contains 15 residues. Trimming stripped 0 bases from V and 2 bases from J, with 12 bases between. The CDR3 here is CASSLGPLPTYEQYF. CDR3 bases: TGTGCCAGCAGCTTGGGGCCTCTCCCCACCTACGAGCAGTACTTC.

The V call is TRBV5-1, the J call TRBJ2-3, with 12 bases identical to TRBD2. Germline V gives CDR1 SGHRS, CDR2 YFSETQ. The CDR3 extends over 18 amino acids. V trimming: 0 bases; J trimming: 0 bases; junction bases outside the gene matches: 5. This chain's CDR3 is CASSLELAGGLSTDTQYF. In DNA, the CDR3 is TGCGCCAGCAGCTTGGAACTAGCGGGGGGCTTAAGCACAGATACGCAGTATTTT.

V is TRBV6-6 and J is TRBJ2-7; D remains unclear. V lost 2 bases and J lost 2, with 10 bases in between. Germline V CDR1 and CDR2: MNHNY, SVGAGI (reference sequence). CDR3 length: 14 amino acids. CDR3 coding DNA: TGTGCCAGCAGTTACGGTCCAGGTCCCTACGAGCAGTACTTC. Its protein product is CASSYGPGPYEQYF.

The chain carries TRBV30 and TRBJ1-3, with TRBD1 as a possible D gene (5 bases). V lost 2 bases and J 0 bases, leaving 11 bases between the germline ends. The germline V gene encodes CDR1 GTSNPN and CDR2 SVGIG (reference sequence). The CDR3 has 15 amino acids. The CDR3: CAWSRDGSSGNTIYF. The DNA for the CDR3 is TGTGCCTGGAGTCGGGACGGCTCCTCTGGAAACACCATATATTTT.

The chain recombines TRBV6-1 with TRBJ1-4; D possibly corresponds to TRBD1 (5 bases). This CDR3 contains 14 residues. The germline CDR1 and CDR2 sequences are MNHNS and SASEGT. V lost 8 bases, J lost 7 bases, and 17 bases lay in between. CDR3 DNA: TGTGCCAGCCGCCCCTGGGGGGAGGGTGAAAAACTGTTTTTT. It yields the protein CASRPWGEGEKLFF.

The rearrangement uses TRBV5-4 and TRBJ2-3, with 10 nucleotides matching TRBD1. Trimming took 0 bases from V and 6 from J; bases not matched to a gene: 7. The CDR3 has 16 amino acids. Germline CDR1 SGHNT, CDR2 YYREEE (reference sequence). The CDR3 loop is CASSLERDRGSDTQYF. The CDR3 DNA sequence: TGTGCCAGCAGCTTGGAGCGGGACAGGGGATCGGATACGCAGTATTTT.

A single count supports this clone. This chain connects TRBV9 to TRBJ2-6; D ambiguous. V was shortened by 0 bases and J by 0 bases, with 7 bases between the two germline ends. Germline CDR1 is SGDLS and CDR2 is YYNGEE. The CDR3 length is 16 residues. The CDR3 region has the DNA TGTGCCAGCAGCGTAGATGGATCCTCTGGGGCCAACGTCCTGACTTTC. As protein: CASSVDGSSGANVLTF. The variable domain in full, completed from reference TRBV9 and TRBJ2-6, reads DSGVTQTPKHLITATGQRVTLRCSPRSGDLSVYWYQQSLDQGLQFLIQYYNGEERAKGNILERFSAQQFPDLHSELNLSSLELGDSALYFCASSVDGSSGANVLTFGAGSRLTVL.

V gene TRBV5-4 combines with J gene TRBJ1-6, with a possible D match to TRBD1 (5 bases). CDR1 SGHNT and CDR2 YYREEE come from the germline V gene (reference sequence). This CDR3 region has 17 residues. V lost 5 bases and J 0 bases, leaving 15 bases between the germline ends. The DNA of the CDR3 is TGTGCCAGCAGTCCCCGGGACCCGAGCTCCTATAATTCACCCCTCCACTTT. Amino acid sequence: CASSPRDPSSYNSPLHF.

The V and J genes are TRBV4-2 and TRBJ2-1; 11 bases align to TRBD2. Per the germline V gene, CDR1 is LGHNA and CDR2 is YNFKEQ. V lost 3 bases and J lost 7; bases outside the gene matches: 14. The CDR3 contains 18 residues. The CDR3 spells CASSQALAGGPAGNEQFF. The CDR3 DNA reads TGTGCCAGCAGCCAGGCCCTAGCGGGAGGACCCGCTGGGAATGAGCAGTTCTTC.

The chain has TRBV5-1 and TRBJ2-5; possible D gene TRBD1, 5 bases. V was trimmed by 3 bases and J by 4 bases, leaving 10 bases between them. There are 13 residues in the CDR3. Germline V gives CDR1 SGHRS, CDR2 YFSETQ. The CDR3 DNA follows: TGCGCCAGCAGCTCCCTCCAGGGAGAGACCCAGTACTTC. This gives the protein CASSSLQGETQYF.